This entry lists 9 T cell receptor beta chains sequenced from one sample in a study of blood T cell repertoires in COVID-19. TCRdb keeps only in-frame clones here, not all; method: immunoSEQ multiplex PCR. The repertoire holds 65,000 to 70,000 clones, with roughly 87% as singletons. The sequenced sample consisted of peripheral blood. Receptors originate from a man older than 75 with acute or convalescent COVID-19.

This clone was seen a single time. The rearrangement joins TRBV7-2 to TRBJ2-7; D is unclear. Germline values: CDR1 SGHTA, CDR2 FQGNSA. Trimming took off 1 base at V and 4 bases at J, with 14 bases between the two ends. The CDR3 runs 15 residues. The CDR3 DNA reads as TGTGCCAGCAGCTTAGGCAGCGACCCCTATTACGAGCAGTACTTC. It specifies CASSLGSDPYYEQYF.

CDR3 DNA sequence: TGCGCCAGCAGCTTGGCGGGCAGGGAAATTACTGGGGCCAACGTCCTGACTTTC. Translating gives CASSLAGREITGANVLTF. The chain joins TRBV5-1 to TRBJ2-6, with D perhaps TRBD1 (5 bases). The CDR3 is made up of 18 amino acids. Trimming took off 0 bases at V and 2 bases at J, with 15 bases between the two ends. CDR1 and CDR2 from the germline V gene are SGHRS and YFSETQ.

The chain employs TRBV5-8 and TRBJ1-2; D is undetermined. The CDR3 is made up of 13 amino acids. The V gene's germline CDR1 is SGHTS and CDR2 YDEGEE. V was pared by 2 bases and J by 4 bases, with 9 bases between. This CDR3 reads CASSLRAGYGYTF. CDR3 nucleotide sequence: TGTGCCAGCAGCTTACGGGCGGGCTATGGCTACACCTTC. The whole variable domain, remainder taken from reference TRBV5-8 and TRBJ1-2, is EAGVTQSPTHLIKTRGQQATLRCSPISGHTSVYWYQQALGLGLQFLLWYDEGEERNRGNFPPRFSGRQFPNYSSELNVNALELEDSALYLCASSLRAGYGYTFGSGTRLTVV.

The V call is TRBV6-5, the J call TRBJ2-7, with D possibly being TRBD1 (6 bases). The length of the CDR3 is 15 residues. Per germline, CDR1 MNHEY and CDR2 SVGAGI. Deletions cut 4 bases from V and 5 bases from J, with 18 bases between. Here the CDR3 reads CASSLYRVGIDEQYF. As DNA, the CDR3 is TGTGCCAGCAGTTTATACAGGGTAGGGATCGACGAGCAGTACTTC.

The chain has TRBV9 and TRBJ2-1; 13 bases are a match to TRBD2. The CDR3 is made up of 17 amino acids. Germline V gene data show CDR1 as SGDLS and CDR2 as YYNGEE. Germline trimming cut 4 bases from V and 6 bases from J; bases unmatched to any gene: 10. Here the CDR3 DNA reads TGTGCCAGCAGCCTCGAGTTACTAGCGGGAGGGTCCAATGAGCAGTTCTTC. Amino acids: CASSLELLAGGSNEQFF.

The rearrangement links TRBV24-1 to TRBJ1-1; 10 bases are a match to TRBD1. CDR1 KGHDR and CDR2 SFDVKD come from the germline V gene. This CDR3 contains 16 residues. J lost 6 bases, V lost 2 bases, and 8 bases had no gene match. CDR3 in amino acids: CATSDSRTGGDSEAFF. As DNA, the CDR3 is TGTGCCACCAGTGATTCCAGGACAGGGGGAGACTCTGAAGCTTTCTTT.

This clone was seen just once. The V and J genes are TRBV9 and TRBJ2-1; D possibly corresponds to TRBD2 (5 bases). The CDR3 is made up of 16 amino acids. CDR1 and CDR2 (germline): SGDLS, YYNGEE. The V end lost 4 bases, the J end lost 0 bases, and 14 bases lay between the germline ends. The CDR3 DNA sequence: TGTGCCAGCAGCCCCCGCGGGCAGCCCTCCTACAATGAGCAGTTCTTC. Protein product: CASSPRGQPSYNEQFF.

The gene calls are TRBV5-1 and TRBJ2-3; 8 bases align to TRBD1. J gave up 1 base and V 4 bases, and 5 bases lay outside the gene matches. Germline CDR1 SGHRS, CDR2 YFSETQ. This CDR3 region has 15 residues. CDR3 sequence reads: CASSTTTGGTDTQYF. The CDR3 DNA follows: TGCGCCAGCAGCACAACGACAGGGGGCACAGATACGCAGTATTTT.

V is TRBV5-1 and J is TRBJ2-3, with a possible D match to TRBD2 (6 bases). V was pared by 0 bases and J by 7 bases, with 15 bases between. The CDR3 is made up of 15 amino acids. CDR1 is SGHRS and CDR2 is YFSETQ in the germline V gene. CDR3 sequence (DNA): TGCGCCAGCAGCTTGGGTTCTAATAGCGGATATACGCAGTATTTT. Amino acid sequence: CASSLGSNSGYTQYF.